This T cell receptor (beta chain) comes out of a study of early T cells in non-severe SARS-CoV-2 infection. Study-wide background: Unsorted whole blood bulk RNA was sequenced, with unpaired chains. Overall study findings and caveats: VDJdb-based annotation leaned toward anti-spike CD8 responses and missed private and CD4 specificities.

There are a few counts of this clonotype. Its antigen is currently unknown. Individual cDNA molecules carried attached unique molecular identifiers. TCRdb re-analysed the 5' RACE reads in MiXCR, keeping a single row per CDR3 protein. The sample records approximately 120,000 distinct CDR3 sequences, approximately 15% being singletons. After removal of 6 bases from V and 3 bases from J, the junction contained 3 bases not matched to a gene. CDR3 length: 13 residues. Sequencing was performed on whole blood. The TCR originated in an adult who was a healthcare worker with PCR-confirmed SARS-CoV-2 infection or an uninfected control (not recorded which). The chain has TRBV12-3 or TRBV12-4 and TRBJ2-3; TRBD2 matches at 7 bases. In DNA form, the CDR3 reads TGTGCCAGCAGCCGGCGGGAGACAGATACGCAGTATTTT. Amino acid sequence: CASSRRETDTQYF.